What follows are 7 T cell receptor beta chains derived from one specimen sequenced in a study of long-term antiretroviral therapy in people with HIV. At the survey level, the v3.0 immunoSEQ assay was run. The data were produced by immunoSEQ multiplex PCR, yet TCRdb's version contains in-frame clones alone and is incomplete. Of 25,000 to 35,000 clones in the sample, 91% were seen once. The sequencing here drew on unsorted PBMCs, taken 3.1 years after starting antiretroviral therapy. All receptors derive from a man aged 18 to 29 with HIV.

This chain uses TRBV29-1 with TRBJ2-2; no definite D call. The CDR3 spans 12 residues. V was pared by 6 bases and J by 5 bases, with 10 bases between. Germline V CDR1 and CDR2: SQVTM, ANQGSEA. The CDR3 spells CSVELETGELFF. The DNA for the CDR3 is TGCAGCGTAGAGTTAGAGACCGGGGAGCTGTTTTTT.

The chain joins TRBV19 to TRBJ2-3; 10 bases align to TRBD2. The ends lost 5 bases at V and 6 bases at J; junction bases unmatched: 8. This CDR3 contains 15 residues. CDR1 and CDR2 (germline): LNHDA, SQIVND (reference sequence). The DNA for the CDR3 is TGTGCCAGTAGTCCGGTAGCGGGGGGCGTGGATACGCAGTATTTT. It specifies CASSPVAGGVDTQYF.

CDR3 sequence: CASSQGGTGPGNTIYF. DNA for the CDR3: TGCGCCAGCAGCCAAGGCGGAACAGGGCCTGGAAACACCATATATTTT. J is TRBJ1-3 and V is TRBV4-3; D may be TRBD1 (6 bases). The CDR3 contains 16 residues. V was shortened by 1 base and J by 2 bases, with 12 bases between the two germline ends. Germline CDR1 is LGHNA and CDR2 is YSLEER.

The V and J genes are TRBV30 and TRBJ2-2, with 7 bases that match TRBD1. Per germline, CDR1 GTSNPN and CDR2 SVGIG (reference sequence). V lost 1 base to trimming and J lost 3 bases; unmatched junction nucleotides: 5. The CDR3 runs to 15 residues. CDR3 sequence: CAWSAEGAHTGELFF. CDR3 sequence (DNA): TGTGCCTGGAGTGCAGAGGGGGCTCACACCGGGGAGCTGTTTTTT.

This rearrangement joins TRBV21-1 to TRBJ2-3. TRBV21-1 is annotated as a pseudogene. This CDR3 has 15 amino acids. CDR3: CASTPGRTLTDTQYF. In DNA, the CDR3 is TGTGCCAGCACGCCGGGGCGTACTTTAACAGATACGCAGTATTTT.

CDR3 sequence reads: CASSAEGDTQYF. The CDR3 DNA reads TGTGCCAGCAGCGCGGAAGGGGATACGCAGTATTTT. The rearrangement uses TRBV13 and TRBJ2-3, with D unresolved. Germline CDR1 and CDR2: PRHDT and FYEKMQ (reference sequence). Between the trimmed V and J ends, which lost 5 bases and 6 bases, there was a span of 9 bases. The CDR3 sequence is 12 residues long.

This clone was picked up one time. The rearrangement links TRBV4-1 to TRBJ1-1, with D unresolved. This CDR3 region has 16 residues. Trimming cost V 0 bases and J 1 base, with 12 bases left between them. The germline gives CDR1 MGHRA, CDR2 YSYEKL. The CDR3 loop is CASSQDMGRTNTEAFF. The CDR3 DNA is TGCGCCAGCAGCCAAGATATGGGCAGAACGAACACTGAAGCTTTCTTT.